A selection of T cell receptor beta chains follows, all from one sample in a study of identifying expanded T cells in peripheral blood. Some clones are missing from TCRdb's copy, which holds only in-frame ones; the method was immunoSEQ multiplex PCR. Among 95,000 to 100,000 clones listed, approximately 88% were seen once. The sample consisted of blood. The receptors were gathered from a person aged 18 to 75 in good health. The CDR3 runs from the conserved cysteine through the conserved F or W. The order of the fields is J gene, clone size, V gene, D gene, CDR3 DNA, CDR3 protein. The D gene is left open where the match is weak. The size field is filled for only some rows; it gives once, few, many or a size class.

TRBJ2-3 - TRBV13 TRBD1 TGTGCCAGCAGCCACCGGGACAGAAGCACAGATACGCAGTATTTT CASSHRDRSTDTQYF
TRBJ2-3 few TRBV7-2 - TGTGCCAGCAGCTCGGGGGGCAGGGTGATCACAGATACGCAGTATTTT CASSSGGRVITDTQYF
TRBJ2-7 - TRBV11-2 - TGTGCCAGCAGCCCTGTCGCCCTCGCGCAGTACTTC CASSPVALAQYF
TRBJ1-5 - TRBV7-2 - TGTGCCAGCAGCCCTGATCAGGGCCTCAATCAGCCCCAGCATTTT CASSPDQGLNQPQHF
TRBJ2-7 - TRBV27 TRBD1 TGTGCCAGCAGTTTTGGACAGGGTAAGAGCTCCTACGAGCAGTACTTC CASSFGQGKSSYEQYF
TRBJ2-1 - TRBV18 TRBD2 TGTGCCAGCTCCGGGACTAGGTCCTACAATGAGCAGTTCTTC CASSGTRSYNEQFF
TRBJ1-3 - TRBV6-5 - TGTGCCAGCAGTTACTCCGGGACGTTAGGAAACACCATATATTTT CASSYSGTLGNTIYF
TRBJ1-6 - TRBV12-5 - TGTGCTAGTGGTTTAAGTGGGGCGAGTACGTCCTCCTATAATTCACCCCTCCACTTT CASGLSGASTSSYNSPLHF
TRBJ1-6 few TRBV5-6 TRBD1 TGTGCCAGCAGCTTCGTGACAGGGGATTCACCCCTCCACTTT CASSFVTGDSPLHF
TRBJ1-1 - TRBV9 - TGTGCCAGCAGCGTAGAGGGGCTTCGCACTGAAGCTTTCTTT CASSVEGLRTEAFF
TRBJ1-6 - TRBV15 - TGTGCCACCAGCAGAGGAACAAATTATAATTCACCCCTCCACTTT CATSRGTNYNSPLHF
TRBJ2-3 - TRBV5-1 - TGCGCCAGCAGCTTGTTAAATCGGGGAGATACGCAGTATTTT CASSLLNRGDTQYF
TRBJ2-1 - TRBV5-1 - TGCGCCAGCGGAGGGGCACCGGGAGTGGATGAGCAGTTCTTC CASGGAPGVDEQFF
TRBJ2-7 - TRBV23-1 TRBD1 TGCGCCAGCAGTCAACCCCCTAACAGGGGGACCACCGCCGGGCAGTACTTC CASSQPPNRGTTAGQYF
TRBJ2-7 - TRBV28 TRBD1 TGTGCCAGCAGACGACAGGGGGGACACGAGCAGTACTTC CASRRQGGHEQYF
TRBJ2-1 - TRBV27 - TGTGCCAGCAGTTTGCGGGACAACACCTACAATGAGCAGTTCTTC CASSLRDNTYNEQFF
TRBJ2-1 - TRBV7-8 - TGTGCCAGCTGCACAACCTACAATGAGCAGTTCTTC CASCTTYNEQFF
TRBJ1-2 - TRBV7-9 - TGTGCCAGCAGTTTACAGGGCGAGAGCTATGGCTACACCTTC CASSLQGESYGYTF
TRBJ1-3 - TRBV18 - TGTGCCAGCTCCGGACTTTCCGGAAACACCATATATTTT CASSGLSGNTIYF
TRBJ2-1 - TRBV27 - TGTGCCAGCAGTACCCTGACACTTACCTCCTACAATGAGCAGTTCTTC CASSTLTLTSYNEQFF
TRBJ2-7 few TRBV9 - TGTGCCAGCAGCAGCGCCGGGACCTCTAGCTACGAGCAGTACTTC CASSSAGTSSYEQYF
TRBJ1-1 - TRBV5-8 - TGTGCCAGCAGCTTGTCTGGACACCTGAATACTGAAGCTTTCTTT CASSLSGHLNTEAFF
TRBJ1-6 - TRBV6-1 - TGTGCCAGCAGTTCGGGCCCCTATAATTCACCCCTCCACTTT CASSSGPYNSPLHF
TRBJ1-1 once TRBV6-5 - TGTGCCAGCAGTCCCGGGACGGAAGCTTTCTTT CASSPGTEAFF
TRBJ2-7 - TRBV4-1 - TGCGCCAGCAGCCAAGTGCAATCCGATGTCTCCTACGAGCAGTACTTC CASSQVQSDVSYEQYF
TRBJ2-1 - TRBV2 - TGTGCCAGCAACCCGGGGACCTACAATGAGCAGTTCTTC CASNPGTYNEQFF
TRBJ1-1 - TRBV7-9 - TGTGCCAGCAGTCCCGACAGCTACACTGAAGCTTTCTTT CASSPDSYTEAFF
TRBJ1-3 - TRBV5-4 TRBD1 TGTGCCAGCAGTGACCCGACAGGGGGGGACACCATATATTTT CASSDPTGGDTIYF
TRBJ2-3 - TRBV7-8 - TGTGCCAGCAGCTTTCGCGGAAGAACCACAGATACGCAGTATTTT CASSFRGRTTDTQYF
TRBJ2-1 - TRBV25-1 - TGTGCCAGCAGTGATAACAGGATAAGCAATGAGCAGTTCTTC CASSDNRISNEQFF
TRBJ1-2 few TRBV28 - TGTGCCAGCAGTCCCACAGGGATCTATGGCTACACCTTC CASSPTGIYGYTF
TRBJ2-3 once TRBV13 - TGTGCCAGCAGCTTAGGCGTCCCCGACCCAATTCTTCGAGATACGCAGTATTTT CASSLGVPDPILRDTQYF
TRBJ1-2 - TRBV7-2 TRBD1 TGTGCCAGCAGCCGACAGGGAGCTAACTATGGCTACACCTTC CASSRQGANYGYTF
TRBJ2-1 once TRBV9 - TGTGCCAGCAGCTTACGAACAGGAGCATCCTACAATGAGCAGTTCTTC CASSLRTGASYNEQFF
TRBJ1-5 - TRBV5-6 - TGTGCCAGCAGCTTGGGCAGCGGGCCCAGTCAGCCCCAGCATTTT CASSLGSGPSQPQHF
TRBJ2-5 - TRBV19 - TGTGCCAGTAGTACAAACGGGATGGCACAAGAGACCCAGTACTTC CASSTNGMAQETQYF
TRBJ2-7 - TRBV7-8 TRBD2 TGTGCCAGCAGCACAGGGAGTAGCGGGGGGACTTTCTACGAGCAGTACTTC CASSTGSSGGTFYEQYF
TRBJ2-7 - TRBV10-3 - TGTGCCATCAGACAGGGTACGCGATCTGGGATGTCCTACGAGCAGTACTTC CAIRQGTRSGMSYEQYF
TRBJ1-2 - TRBV6-1 TRBD1 TGTGCCAGCAGATCAGGACAGGCCGGTGGGGGCTACACCTTC CASRSGQAGGGYTF
TRBJ2-3 - TRBV6-6 - TGTGCCAGCAGTGCCTATGAAGATACGCAGTATTTT CASSAYEDTQYF
TRBJ2-2 - TRBV4-1 TRBD2 TGCGCCAGCATGGGGACTAGCGCCACCGGGGAGCTGTTTTTT CASMGTSATGELFF
TRBJ2-7 - TRBV4-1 TRBD1 TGCGCCAGCAGCCAATTCTGGGACAGGTACTACGAGCAGTACTTC CASSQFWDRYYEQYF
TRBJ2-7 - TRBV2 - TGTGCCAGCAGTGTTGAGAAGTACGAGCAGTACTTC CASSVEKYEQYF
TRBJ2-7 - TRBV7-9 - TGTGCCAGCAGCTCCGATTTGACTGGAATCTACGAGCAGTACTTC CASSSDLTGIYEQYF
TRBJ1-3 - TRBV5-6 TRBD1 TGTGCCAGCTCAGGGACAGAGACGATTGGAAACACCATATATTTT CASSGTETIGNTIYF
TRBJ1-4 - TRBV6-5 - TGTGCCAGCAGTTACGGGGGTTTAGCTAATGAAAAACTGTTTTTT CASSYGGLANEKLFF